The 25 T cell receptor beta chains below come from one sample, sequenced in a study of shared clonotypes between healthy human individuals. Produced via immunoSEQ multiplex PCR; TCRdb's table is partial and in-frame only. The sample includes some 900,000 clones, 76% of them seen just once. The sample consisted of memory CD4+ T cells sorted from blood. The subset is: CD45RA-negative fraction. Receptor source: a man aged 18 to 35 in good health.

V usage is TRBV23-1 and J usage is TRBJ1-6; no definite D call. TRBV23-1 carries the ORF label, with uncertain function. V was trimmed by 0 bases and J by 13 bases, leaving 13 bases between them. This CDR3 spans 14 amino acids. The CDR3 DNA reads as TGCGCCAGCAGTCAATCTATAAGGGTTTGGCCCCTCCACTTT. Its protein product is CASSQSIRVWPLHF.

This clone turned up a few times. J is TRBJ1-1 and V is TRBV28; the D is unclear. V lost 7 bases and J lost 1, with 10 bases in between. The CDR3 contains 13 residues. Looked up from germline, CDR1 is MDHEN and CDR2 is SYDVKM. In nucleotides, the CDR3 is TGTGCCAGCAAGTTAGCCCAGAACACTGAAGCTTTCTTT. Residues: CASKLAQNTEAFF.

This sequence joins TRBV7-8 and TRBJ1-6; D is unclear. Trimming cost V 0 bases and J 16 bases, with 13 bases left between them. Per germline, CDR1 SGHVS and CDR2 FQNEAQ. The CDR3 is made up of 13 amino acids. The CDR3 nucleotides read TGTGCCAGCAGCTTAGCCAGACGGAATGTACTCCACTTT. This encodes CASSLARRNVLHF.

This clone came up once. The chain uses TRBV11-2 and TRBJ2-4; 15 bases fit TRBD2. The CDR3 covers 17 residues. V dropped 5 bases and J dropped 3; count of bases not matched to a gene: 5. The germline CDR1 and CDR2 sequences are SGHAT and FQNNGV. CDR3 nucleotides: TGTGCCAGCAGCACACCGGGACTAGCGGGGGGCAAAAACATTCAGTACTTC. This encodes CASSTPGLAGGKNIQYF.

The chain couples TRBV28 to TRBJ1-2; D is possibly TRBD1 (5 bases). There are 12 residues in the CDR3. The germline V gene has CDR1 MDHEN and CDR2 SYDVKM. The V and J ends lost 5 bases and 5 bases respectively, with 9 bases between them. The CDR3 spells CASSVRQYGYTF. The CDR3 DNA reads TGTGCCAGCAGTGTCCGACAGTATGGCTACACCTTC.

The chain employs TRBV7-9 and TRBJ2-3; 10 positions match TRBD2. V dropped 3 bases and J dropped 2; count of bases not matched to a gene: 2. Germline CDR1 SEHNR, CDR2 FQNEAQ (reference sequence). The CDR3 length is 15 residues. CDR3 protein: CASSFLAGVTDTQYF. The DNA of the CDR3 is TGTGCCAGCAGCTTCCTAGCGGGAGTCACAGATACGCAGTATTTT.

The gene calls are TRBV19 and TRBJ2-3; D ambiguous. V lost 0 bases to trimming and J lost 2 bases, with 6 bases between them. CDR1 is LNHDA and CDR2 is SQIVND in the germline V gene (reference sequence). There are 14 residues in the CDR3. The DNA for the CDR3 is TGTGCCAGTAGTATAGACCAATCCACAGATACGCAGTATTTT. It translates to CASSIDQSTDTQYF.

This clone appeared a single time. The rearrangement links TRBV5-6 to TRBJ2-7; 10 bases fit TRBD1. This CDR3 comprises 14 residues. Trimming took 7 bases from V and 3 from J; bases not matched to a gene: 7. Germline-derived CDR1 and CDR2 are SGHDT and YYEEEE. The DNA of the CDR3 is TGTGCCAGCTCCGGACAGGGGGGGTTCTACGAGCAGTACTTC. This sequence encodes CASSGQGGFYEQYF.

This clone showed up just once. The V call is TRBV27, the J call TRBJ2-7; D is undetermined. The CDR3 length is 13 residues. Germline V gene data show CDR1 as MNHEY and CDR2 as SMNVEV (reference sequence). V lost 3 bases to trimming and J lost 0 bases, with 6 bases between them. The DNA for the CDR3 is TGTGCCAGCAGTTTCGACGGCTCCTACGAGCAGTACTTC. Translating gives CASSFDGSYEQYF.

The chain is built from TRBV5-6 and TRBJ1-2; D gene uncertain. Germline CDR1 reads SGHDT; CDR2 reads YYEEEE. Trimming left V 6 bases short and J 8 bases short, with 14 bases between. The CDR3 spans 12 residues. The CDR3, as DNA: TGTGCCAGCAACGCCAGACTTGGCGGCTACACCTTC. Translating it yields CASNARLGGYTF.

As regards this clone: This sample includes further DNA sequences coding for the same CDR3. The chain combines TRBV11-3 with TRBJ2-1, with D perhaps TRBD2 (6 bases). The CDR3 contains 12 residues. The V end lost 0 bases, the J end lost 10 bases, and 7 bases lay between the germline ends. In germline, CDR1 is SGHNT, CDR2 YENEEA. The CDR3 region has the DNA TGTGCCAGCAGCTTAGATCGGGGGGAGCAGTTCTTC. As protein: CASSLDRGEQFF.

J is TRBJ2-7 and V is TRBV7-2; 7 bases fit TRBD2. Germline values: CDR1 SGHTA, CDR2 FQGNSA. V dropped 2 bases and J dropped 0; count of bases not matched to a gene: 10. CDR3 length equals 17 residues. The DNA of the CDR3 is TGTGCCAGCAGCTTACAGTGGGGAGCGGGGAGCTCCTACGAGCAGTACTTC. It codes for CASSLQWGAGSSYEQYF.

This clone is classed as medium-sized. V usage is TRBV7-9 and J usage is TRBJ1-1; no firm D call. The germline V and J ends were trimmed by 5 bases and 2 bases, with 9 bases remaining between them. Germline loops: CDR1 SEHNR, CDR2 FQNEAQ (reference sequence). The CDR3 is 13 amino acids. DNA for the CDR3: TGTGCCAGCAGCCCCAACCAAAACACTGAAGCTTTCTTT. Its protein product is CASSPNQNTEAFF.

The rearrangement uses TRBV19 and TRBJ1-2; D perhaps matches TRBD1 (5 bases). Per germline, CDR1 LNHDA and CDR2 SQIVND (reference sequence). The CDR3 extends over 13 amino acids. V was clipped by 6 bases and J by 7 bases, with 15 bases between them. The CDR3 region has the DNA TGTGCCAGTAGGGGGACCGCTAATCGTGGCTACACCTTC. Its translation is CASRGTANRGYTF.

This clone has just one count. This sequence joins TRBV11-2 and TRBJ2-5, with D possibly being TRBD1 (6 bases). Germline V CDR1 and CDR2: SGHAT, FQNNGV. V lost 6 bases and J 1 base, leaving 15 bases between the germline ends. This CDR3 region has 15 residues. The CDR3 region is CASSPTRGGQETQYF. The CDR3 nucleotides are TGTGCCAGCAGTCCCACTAGAGGGGGCCAAGAGACCCAGTACTTC.

The rearrangement joins TRBV19 to TRBJ2-2; D gene unclear. The CDR3 spans 14 residues. The germline V and J ends were trimmed by 6 bases and 3 bases, with 11 bases remaining between them. The germline V gene encodes CDR1 LNHDA and CDR2 SQIVND (reference sequence). The CDR3 sequence: CASRGEAHTGELFF. CDR3 coding DNA: TGTGCCAGTAGGGGTGAGGCCCACACCGGGGAGCTGTTTTTT. The full variable domain, with the rest looked up from reference TRBV19 and TRBJ2-2, is DGGITQSPKYLFRKEGQNVTLSCEQNLNHDAMYWYRQDPGQGLRLIYYSQIVNDFQKGDIAEGYSVSREKKESFPLTVTSAQKNPTAFYLCASRGEAHTGELFFGEGSRLTVL.

This chain links TRBV5-1 with TRBJ2-7, with 7 nucleotides matching TRBD2. The CDR3 runs to 14 residues. The germline CDR1 and CDR2 sequences are SGHRS and YFSETQ. V was clipped by 4 bases and J by 2 bases; unmatched bases: 6. CDR3 in DNA: TGCGCCAGCAGCCAGGACGGGGGGACCTACGAGCAGTACTTC. Encoded protein: CASSQDGGTYEQYF.

This rearrangement joins TRBV11-3 to TRBJ2-5; TRBD2 is a possible D gene (7 bases). This CDR3 spans 18 amino acids. The V and J ends lost 1 base and 2 bases respectively, with 20 bases between them. In germline, CDR1 is SGHNT, CDR2 YENEEA. The CDR3 DNA reads as TGTGCCAGCAGCTTAGGGGTCGGGGGGCTAGCGGAACAAGAGACCCAGTACTTC. Amino acids: CASSLGVGGLAEQETQYF.

The V call is TRBV9, the J call TRBJ2-2; 12 nucleotides match TRBD2. CDR1 is SGDLS, CDR2 YYNGEE, per germline. There are 17 residues in the CDR3. Trimming removed 5 bases from V and 3 bases from J; junction bases left unmatched: 8. CDR3 bases: TGTGCCAGCAGAAGGACTAGCGGGGCTTTAGACACCGGGGAGCTGTTTTTT. This gives the protein CASRRTSGALDTGELFF. Based on the CDR3 plus reference TRBV9 and TRBJ2-2, the full variable domain is DSGVTQTPKHLITATGQRVTLRCSPRSGDLSVYWYQQSLDQGLQFLIQYYNGEERAKGNILERFSAQQFPDLHSELNLSSLELGDSALYFCASRRTSGALDTGELFFGEGSRLTVL.

The V and J genes are TRBV6-6 and TRBJ1-2; possibly TRBD1 for D (6 bases). Trimming took 5 bases from V and 2 from J, leaving 12 bases between them. CDR1 is MNHNY and CDR2 is SVGAGI in the germline V gene (reference sequence). CDR3 length: 14 amino acids. The chain's CDR3 is CASSLQGPNYGYTF. The DNA of the CDR3 is TGTGCCAGCAGTCTCCAGGGGCCAAACTATGGCTACACCTTC.

The chain uses TRBV25-1 and TRBJ1-6; 7 bases align to TRBD1. Trimming cost V 4 bases and J 7 bases; bases outside gene matches: 7. Germline CDR1 is MGHDK and CDR2 is SYGVNS. The CDR3 runs 15 residues. The CDR3 sequence is CASSATGTVNSPLHF. The CDR3 region has the DNA TGTGCCAGCAGTGCCACCGGGACAGTCAATTCACCCCTCCACTTT.

A note on this clone: One junction end disagrees with the germline gene, perhaps due to a read error. The chain recombines TRBV7-7 with TRBJ1-1; D is unclear. There are 13 residues in the CDR3. Germline V CDR1 and CDR2: SSHAT, FNYEAQ (reference sequence). CDR3 residues: CASSLGRTTEAFF. The CDR3 DNA reads TGTGCTAGCAGCTTAGGGAGAACGACTGAAGCTTTCTTT.

The chain couples TRBV18 to TRBJ1-2; 7 bases agree with TRBD1. Per the germline V gene, CDR1 is KGHSH and CDR2 is LQKENI. The CDR3 totals 15 residues. The junction had 5 bases not matched to a gene; V was cut back by 1 base and J by 3 bases. CDR3 amino acids: CASSPRGQQDYGYTF. The CDR3 DNA is TGTGCCAGCTCACCACGGGGACAGCAAGACTATGGCTACACCTTC.

This chain uses TRBV19 with TRBJ2-7; 8 bases are a match to TRBD2. The V segment lost 5 bases and the J segment 5 bases; nucleotides outside the gene matches: 11. There are 15 residues in the CDR3. The germline gives CDR1 LNHDA, CDR2 SQIVND (reference sequence). The CDR3 DNA reads TGTGCCAGTAGTCCCACCAGCGGGAGCCGTAACGAGCAGTACTTC. Protein product: CASSPTSGSRNEQYF.

This chain uses TRBV28 with TRBJ1-4; D is uncertain. Germline-derived CDR1 and CDR2 are MDHEN and SYDVKM. V lost 5 bases and J lost 0, with 7 bases in between. This CDR3 comprises 14 residues. The DNA for the CDR3 is TGTGCCAGCAGTCGAGTTGCAACTAATGAAAAACTGTTTTTT. This translates into CASSRVATNEKLFF.